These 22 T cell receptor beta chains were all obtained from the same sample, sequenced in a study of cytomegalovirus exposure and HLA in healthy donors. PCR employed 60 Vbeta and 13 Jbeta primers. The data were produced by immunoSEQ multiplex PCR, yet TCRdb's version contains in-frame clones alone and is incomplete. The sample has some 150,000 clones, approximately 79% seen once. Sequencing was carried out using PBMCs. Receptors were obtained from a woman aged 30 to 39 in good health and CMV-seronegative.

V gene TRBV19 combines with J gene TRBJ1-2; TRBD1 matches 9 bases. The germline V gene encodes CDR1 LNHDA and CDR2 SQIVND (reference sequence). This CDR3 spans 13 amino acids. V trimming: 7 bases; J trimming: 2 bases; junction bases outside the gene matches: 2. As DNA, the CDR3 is TGTGCCAGTAACGGACAGGGGAACTATGGCTACACCTTC. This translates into CASNGQGNYGYTF.

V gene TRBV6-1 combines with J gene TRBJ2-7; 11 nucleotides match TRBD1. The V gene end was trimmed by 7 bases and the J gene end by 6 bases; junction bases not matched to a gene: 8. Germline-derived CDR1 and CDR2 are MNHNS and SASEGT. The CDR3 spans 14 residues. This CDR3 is CASTQGQGGAEQYF. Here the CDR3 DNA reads TGTGCCAGCACCCAGGGACAGGGGGGTGCCGAGCAGTACTTC.

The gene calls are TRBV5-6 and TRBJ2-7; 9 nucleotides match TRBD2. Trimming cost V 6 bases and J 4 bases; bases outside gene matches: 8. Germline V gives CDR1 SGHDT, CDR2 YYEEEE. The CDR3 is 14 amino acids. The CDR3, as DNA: TGTGCCAGCATAAAGCGGGGGGCATTTTACGAGCAGTACTTC. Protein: CASIKRGAFYEQYF.

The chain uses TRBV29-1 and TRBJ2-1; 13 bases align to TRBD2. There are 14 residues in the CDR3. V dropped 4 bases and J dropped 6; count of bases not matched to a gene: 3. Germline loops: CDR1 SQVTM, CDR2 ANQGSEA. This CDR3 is CSVARTSGGNEQFF. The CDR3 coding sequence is TGCAGCGTTGCGCGGACTAGCGGGGGCAATGAGCAGTTCTTC.

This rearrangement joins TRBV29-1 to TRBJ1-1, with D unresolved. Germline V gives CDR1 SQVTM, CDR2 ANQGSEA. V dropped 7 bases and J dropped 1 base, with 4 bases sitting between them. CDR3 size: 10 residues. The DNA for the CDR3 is TGCAGCGGTAAGAACACTGAAGCTTTCTTT. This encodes CSGKNTEAFF.

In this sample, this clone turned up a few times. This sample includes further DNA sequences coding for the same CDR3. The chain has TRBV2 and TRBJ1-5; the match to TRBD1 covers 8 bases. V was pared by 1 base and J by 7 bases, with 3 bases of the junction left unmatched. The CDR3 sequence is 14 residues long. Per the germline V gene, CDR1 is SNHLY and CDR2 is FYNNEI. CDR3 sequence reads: CASSEGRGQQPQHF. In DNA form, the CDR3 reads TGTGCCAGCAGTGAAGGCAGGGGGCAGCAGCCCCAGCATTTT.

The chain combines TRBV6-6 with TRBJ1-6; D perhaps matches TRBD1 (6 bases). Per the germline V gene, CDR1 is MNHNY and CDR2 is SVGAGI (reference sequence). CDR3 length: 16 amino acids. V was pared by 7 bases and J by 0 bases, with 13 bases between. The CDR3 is CASINRALSYNSPLHF. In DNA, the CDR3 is TGTGCCAGCATTAACAGGGCGCTCTCCTATAATTCACCCCTCCACTTT.

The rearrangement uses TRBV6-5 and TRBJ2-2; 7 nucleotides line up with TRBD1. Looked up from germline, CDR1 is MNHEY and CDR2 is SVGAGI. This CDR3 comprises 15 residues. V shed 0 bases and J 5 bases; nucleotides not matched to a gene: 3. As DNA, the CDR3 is TGTGCCAGCAGTTACTCAACGACAGGGACCGGGGAGCTGTTTTTT. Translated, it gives CASSYSTTGTGELFF.

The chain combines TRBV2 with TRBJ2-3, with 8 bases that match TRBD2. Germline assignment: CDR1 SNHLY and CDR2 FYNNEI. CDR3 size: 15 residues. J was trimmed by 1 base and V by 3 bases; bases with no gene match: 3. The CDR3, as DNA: TGTGCCAGCAGTGACGGTAGCGGGGGCACAGATACGCAGTATTTT. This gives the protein CASSDGSGGTDTQYF.

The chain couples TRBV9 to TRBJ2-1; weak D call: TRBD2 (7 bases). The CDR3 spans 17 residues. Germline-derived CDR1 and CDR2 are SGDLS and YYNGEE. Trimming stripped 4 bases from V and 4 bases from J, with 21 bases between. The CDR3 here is CASSSSWGGTFYNEQFF. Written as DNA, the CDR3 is TGTGCCAGCAGCTCAAGTTGGGGGGGCACCTTTTACAATGAGCAGTTCTTC.

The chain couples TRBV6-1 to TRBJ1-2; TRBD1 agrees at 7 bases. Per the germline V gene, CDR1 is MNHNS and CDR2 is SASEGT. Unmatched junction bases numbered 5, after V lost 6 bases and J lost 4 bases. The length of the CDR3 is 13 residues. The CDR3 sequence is CASSDRVGYGYTF. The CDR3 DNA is TGTGCCAGCAGCGACAGGGTGGGCTATGGCTACACCTTC.

In DNA, the CDR3 is TGTGCCAGCAGCCTCAAAGGGGAGGCTGGAAACACCATATATTTT. This translates into CASSLKGEAGNTIYF. The chain links TRBV7-6 to TRBJ1-3, with TRBD1 as a possible D gene (5 bases). V gave up 5 bases and J gave up 2 bases, with 13 bases separating them. The CDR3 extends over 15 amino acids. CDR1 SGHVS and CDR2 FNYEAQ come from the germline V gene.

The CDR3 sequence: CASSDTATGPKTQYF. In DNA, the CDR3 is TGTGCCAGCAGTGATACCGCGACAGGCCCGAAGACCCAGTACTTC. This chain uses TRBV2 with TRBJ2-5; tentative D call: TRBD1 (6 bases). The CDR3 is 15 residues long. V dropped 3 bases and J dropped 6 bases, with 17 bases sitting between them. Germline values: CDR1 SNHLY, CDR2 FYNNEI.

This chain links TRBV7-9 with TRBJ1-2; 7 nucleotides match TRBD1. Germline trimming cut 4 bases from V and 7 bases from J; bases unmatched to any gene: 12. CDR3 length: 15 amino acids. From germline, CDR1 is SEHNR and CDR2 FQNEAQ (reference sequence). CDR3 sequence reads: CASSSTTGKGIGYTF. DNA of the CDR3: TGTGCCAGCAGCTCAACGACAGGGAAGGGTATTGGCTACACCTTC. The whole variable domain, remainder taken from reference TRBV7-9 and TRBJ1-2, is DTGVSQNPRHKITKRGQNVTFRCDPISEHNRLYWYRQTLGQGPEFLTYFQNEAQLEKSRLLSDRFSAERPKGSFSTLEIQRTEQGDSAMYLCASSSTTGKGIGYTFGSGTRLTVV.

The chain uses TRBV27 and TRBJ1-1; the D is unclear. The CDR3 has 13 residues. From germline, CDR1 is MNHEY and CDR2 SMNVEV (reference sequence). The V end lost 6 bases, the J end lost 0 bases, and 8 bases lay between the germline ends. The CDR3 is CASRSAVNTEAFF. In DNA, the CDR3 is TGTGCCAGCAGGTCTGCAGTGAACACTGAAGCTTTCTTT.

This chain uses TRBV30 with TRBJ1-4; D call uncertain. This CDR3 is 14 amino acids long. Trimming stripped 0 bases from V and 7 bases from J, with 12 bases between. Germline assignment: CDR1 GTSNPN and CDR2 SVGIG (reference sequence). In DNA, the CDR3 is TGTGCCTGGAGTGTAGGTCTCCGGGGTGAAAAACTGTTTTTT. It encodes CAWSVGLRGEKLFF. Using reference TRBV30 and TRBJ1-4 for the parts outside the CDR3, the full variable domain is SQTIHQWPATLVQPVGSPLSLECTVEGTSNPNLYWYRQAAGRGLQLLFYSVGIGQISSEVPQNLSASRPQDRQFILSSKKLLLSDSGFYLCAWSVGLRGEKLFFGSGTQLSVL.

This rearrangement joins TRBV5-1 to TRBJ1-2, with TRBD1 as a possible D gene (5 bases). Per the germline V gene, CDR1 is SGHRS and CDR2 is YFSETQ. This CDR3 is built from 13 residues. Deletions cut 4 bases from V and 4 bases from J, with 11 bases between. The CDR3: CASSPEGSYGYTF. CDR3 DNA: TGCGCCAGCAGCCCGGAGGGGAGCTATGGCTACACCTTC. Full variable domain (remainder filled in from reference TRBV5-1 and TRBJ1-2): KAGVTQTPRYLIKTRGQQVTLSCSPISGHRSVSWYQQTPGQGLQFLFEYFSETQRNKGNFPGRFSGRQFSNSRSEMNVSTLELGDSALYLCASSPEGSYGYTFGSGTRLTVV.

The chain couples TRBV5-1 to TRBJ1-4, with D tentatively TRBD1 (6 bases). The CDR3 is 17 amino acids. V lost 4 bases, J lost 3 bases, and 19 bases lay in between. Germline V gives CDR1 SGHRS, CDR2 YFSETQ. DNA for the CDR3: TGCGCCAGCAGCCCGCTGGACCCAGGGGTGCCTAATGAAAAACTGTTTTTT. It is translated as CASSPLDPGVPNEKLFF.

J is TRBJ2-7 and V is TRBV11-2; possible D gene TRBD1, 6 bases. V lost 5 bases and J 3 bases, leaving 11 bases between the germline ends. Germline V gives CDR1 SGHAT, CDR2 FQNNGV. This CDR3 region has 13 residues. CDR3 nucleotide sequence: TGTGCCAGCAGCCTTACGGACAGCTACGAGCAGTACTTC. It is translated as CASSLTDSYEQYF.

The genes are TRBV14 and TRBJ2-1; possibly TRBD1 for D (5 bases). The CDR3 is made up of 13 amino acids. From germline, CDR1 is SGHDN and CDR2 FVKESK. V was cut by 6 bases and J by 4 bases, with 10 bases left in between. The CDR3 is CASSRRVYNEQFF. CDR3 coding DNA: TGTGCCAGCAGTCGCAGGGTTTACAATGAGCAGTTCTTC.

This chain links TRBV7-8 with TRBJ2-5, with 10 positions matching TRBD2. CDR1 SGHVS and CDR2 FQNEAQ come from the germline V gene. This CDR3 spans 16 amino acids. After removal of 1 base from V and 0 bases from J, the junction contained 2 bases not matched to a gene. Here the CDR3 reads CASSLGLAGNQETQYF. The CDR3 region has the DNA TGTGCCAGCAGCTTAGGACTAGCGGGTAACCAAGAGACCCAGTACTTC.

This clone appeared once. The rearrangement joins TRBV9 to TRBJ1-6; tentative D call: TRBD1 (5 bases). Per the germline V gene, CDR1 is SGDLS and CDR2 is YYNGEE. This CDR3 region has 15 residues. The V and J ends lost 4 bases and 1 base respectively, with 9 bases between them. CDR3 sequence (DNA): TGTGCCAGCAGCAACCAGGGTTCCTATAATTCACCCCTCCACTTT. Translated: CASSNQGSYNSPLHF.